Below are 20 T cell receptor beta chains sequenced from a single sample in a study of blood T cell repertoires in COVID-19. The table came from immunoSEQ multiplex PCR; TCRdb's copy has only in-frame clones and leaves some out. The data hold about 49,000 clones, with around 68% observed a single time. Source material: peripheral blood. These TCRs come from a woman aged 70-85 years with acute or convalescent COVID-19.

This chain uses TRBV7-2 with TRBJ1-3; 11 bases fit TRBD1. Per the germline V gene, CDR1 is SGHTA and CDR2 is FQGNSA. CDR3 length: 16 residues. V lost 5 bases to trimming and J lost 2 bases; unmatched junction nucleotides: 5. DNA for the CDR3: TGTGCCAGCAGCCCGGGGGACAGGGGGACTGGAAACACCATATATTTT. The encoded protein is CASSPGDRGTGNTIYF.

V and J are TRBV7-2 and TRBJ2-3, with D maybe TRBD2 (6 bases). This CDR3 has 15 amino acids. Between the trimmed V and J ends, which lost 2 bases and 0 bases, there was a span of 9 bases. Germline values: CDR1 SGHTA, CDR2 FQGNSA. Here the CDR3 DNA reads TGTGCCAGCAGCTTATATGGGACTAGCACAGATACGCAGTATTTT. This sequence encodes CASSLYGTSTDTQYF.

The chain links TRBV5-6 to TRBJ2-5; perhaps TRBD2 as D (5 bases). The V gene lost 4 bases and the J gene lost 5 bases, with 18 bases spanning the gap. Per germline, CDR1 SGHDT and CDR2 YYEEEE. CDR3 length equals 15 residues. The CDR3 here is CASSGGSTPTETQYF. The CDR3 region has the DNA TGTGCCAGCAGCGGCGGGTCCACTCCGACGGAGACCCAGTACTTC.

This rearrangement joins TRBV10-3 to TRBJ1-2, with a tentative D call TRBD1 (5 bases). The CDR3 covers 14 residues. Per the germline V gene, CDR1 is ENHRY and CDR2 is SYGVKD. Trimming removed 8 bases from V and 6 bases from J, with 19 bases in between. For the CDR3, the DNA is TGTGCCATCGAGGACGAACGGCAGGGCCATGGCTACACCTTC. It yields the protein CAIEDERQGHGYTF.

The rearrangement links TRBV28 to TRBJ1-3, with 10 bases aligning to TRBD1. Trimming removed 3 bases from V and 2 bases from J; junction bases left unmatched: 4. The CDR3 has 16 amino acids. Germline V gene data show CDR1 as MDHEN and CDR2 as SYDVKM. In nucleotides, the CDR3 is TGTGCCAGCAGTTTGGCTGGACAGGGGGCTGGAAACACCATATATTTT. Amino acids: CASSLAGQGAGNTIYF.

V usage is TRBV19 and J usage is TRBJ1-1, with TRBD1 identical over 9 bases. The trim removed 2 bases at V and 5 bases at J, leaving 6 bases unmatched. CDR1 and CDR2 (germline): LNHDA, SQIVND (reference sequence). The CDR3 extends over 15 amino acids. The CDR3 DNA reads TGTGCCAGTAGTATAATGGGACAGGGAGGAACTGAAGCTTTCTTT. Translation gives CASSIMGQGGTEAFF.

The rearrangement uses TRBV7-2 and TRBJ2-5; D may be TRBD1 (6 bases). CDR1 is SGHTA and CDR2 is FQGNSA in the germline V gene. The CDR3 contains 13 residues. V shed 5 bases and J shed 2 bases, with 9 bases lying between them. CDR3 DNA sequence: TGTGCCAGCAGCAAGGACAGACAAGAGACCCAGTACTTC. This gives the protein CASSKDRQETQYF. Variable domain in full (rest from reference TRBV7-2 and TRBJ2-5): GAGVSQSPSNKVTEKGKDVELRCDPISGHTALYWYRQSLGQGLEFLIYFQGNSAPDKSGLPSDRFSAERTGGSVSTLTIQRTQQEDSAVYLCASSKDRQETQYFGPGTRLLVL.

This clone appeared a few times. CDR3 sequence reads: CASSLPPDNLAEAFF. DNA for the CDR3: TGTGCCAGCAGTTTACCCCCGGACAATCTGGCTGAAGCTTTCTTT. The V call is TRBV28, the J call TRBJ1-1; the D gene is possibly TRBD1 (5 bases). The CDR3 has 15 residues. Germline lookup yields CDR1 MDHEN and CDR2 SYDVKM. Deletions cut 2 bases from V and 6 bases from J, with 16 bases between.

The chain couples TRBV11-2 to TRBJ2-1; the D gene is possibly TRBD2 (5 bases). V gave up 2 bases and J gave up 8 bases, with 16 bases separating them. Germline-derived CDR1 and CDR2 are SGHAT and FQNNGV. The CDR3 consists of 15 residues. This chain's CDR3 is CASSLRGSSRDEQFF. The CDR3 region has the DNA TGTGCCAGCAGCTTACGGGGTTCAAGTCGAGATGAGCAGTTCTTC. The variable domain in full, with the rest retrieved from reference TRBV11-2 and TRBJ2-1, is EAGVAQSPRYKIIEKRQSVAFWCNPISGHATLYWYQQILGQGPKLLIQFQNNGVVDDSQLPKDRFSAERLKGVDSTLKIQPAKLEDSAVYLCASSLRGSSRDEQFFGPGTRLTVL.

The rearrangement uses TRBV7-6 and TRBJ2-2; TRBD2 aligns across 7 bases. Germline values: CDR1 SGHVS, CDR2 FNYEAQ. The V gene end was trimmed by 1 base and the J gene end by 3 bases; junction bases not matched to a gene: 2. The CDR3 loop spans 15 amino acids. The CDR3 DNA follows: TGTGCCAGCAGCTTAGAGCGGGGCCACACCGGGGAGCTGTTTTTT. Translating gives CASSLERGHTGELFF.

This chain links TRBV27 with TRBJ2-1; 8 nucleotides agree with TRBD1. The J segment lost 5 bases and the V segment lost 5 bases, leaving 8 bases of the junction unmatched. The CDR3 has 15 amino acids. CDR1 MNHEY and CDR2 SMNVEV come from the germline V gene (reference sequence). CDR3 nucleotide sequence: TGTGCCAGCAGTCCTATCGGACAGGGTGACAATGAGCAGTTCTTC. Amino acid sequence: CASSPIGQGDNEQFF.

This chain links TRBV5-6 with TRBJ1-1; the D is unclear. Germline-derived CDR1 and CDR2 are SGHDT and YYEEEE. V was pared by 0 bases and J by 1 base, with 7 bases between. CDR3 length equals 14 residues. The DNA of the CDR3 is TGTGCCAGCAGCTTGGGGTACAGGAACACTGAAGCTTTCTTT. Its translation is CASSLGYRNTEAFF.

The chain uses TRBV7-3 and TRBJ2-7; D is perhaps TRBD1 (6 bases). Trimming shortened V by 7 bases and J by 2 bases, and 18 bases separated the two germline ends. CDR1 SGHTA and CDR2 FQGTGA come from the germline V gene. The CDR3 covers 15 residues. CDR3 loop: CASIKKGPGAYEQYF. The CDR3 nucleotides read TGTGCCAGCATCAAAAAGGGCCCAGGGGCCTACGAGCAGTACTTC.

The chain links TRBV4-3 to TRBJ2-1; D is possibly TRBD2 (6 bases). Germline values: CDR1 LGHNA, CDR2 YSLEER. V lost 4 bases to trimming and J lost 7 bases, with 17 bases between them. The CDR3 is 15 amino acids. The CDR3 region is CASSPGTRTSNEQFF. The CDR3 DNA reads as TGCGCCAGCAGCCCCGGGACTCGGACTTCGAATGAGCAGTTCTTC.

The V and J genes are TRBV30 and TRBJ2-2; TRBD2 is a possible D gene (6 bases). The V end lost 4 bases, the J end lost 2 bases, and 17 bases lay between the germline ends. The CDR3 totals 16 residues. Germline CDR1 is GTSNPN and CDR2 is SVGIG (reference sequence). The CDR3 here is CAWKYRLGKNTGELFF. The CDR3 nucleotides are TGTGCCTGGAAGTACAGACTAGGGAAAAACACCGGGGAGCTGTTTTTT.

The chain joins TRBV21-1 to TRBJ2-7; the D call TRBD1 from the table was never checked on the DNA. TRBV21-1 corresponds to a pseudogene. The CDR3 contains 16 residues. The CDR3 sequence is CASSNRDRGFSYEQYF. The CDR3 DNA reads as TGTGCCAGCAGCAACCGGGACAGGGGCTTCTCCTACGAGCAGTACTTC.

On this clone itself: A much bigger clone sits one base away, suggesting this may be a read error. J is TRBJ2-2 and V is TRBV7-2; weak D call: TRBD2 (5 bases). The CDR3 loop spans 11 amino acids. Germline CDR1 reads SGHTA; CDR2 reads FQGNSA. Trimming removed 4 bases at V and 8 bases at J, with 5 bases between. In DNA, the CDR3 is TGTGCCAGCAGCTGGAGGGGGGAGCTGTTTTTT. This codes for CASSWRGELFF.

The chain recombines TRBV6-5 with TRBJ1-1; TRBD1 matches 7 bases. The CDR3 loop spans 15 amino acids. Germline V CDR1 and CDR2: MNHEY, SVGAGI. V gave up 8 bases and J gave up 3 bases; unmatched junction bases: 12. The CDR3 sequence is CASPIEGARYTEAFF. The CDR3 nucleotides are TGTGCCAGCCCAATCGAGGGGGCTCGGTACACTGAAGCTTTCTTT.

The rearrangement uses TRBV28 and TRBJ2-5; 7 bases fit TRBD1. V gave up 6 bases and J gave up 1 base; unmatched junction bases: 2. CDR1 MDHEN and CDR2 SYDVKM come from the germline V gene. The CDR3 is 13 amino acids. The CDR3 DNA is TGTGCCAGCAGCGGGGACAGCCAAGAGACCCAGTACTTC. Amino acid sequence: CASSGDSQETQYF.

The J gene is TRBJ2-7, the V gene TRBV3-1 (or the pseudogene TRBV3-2), with 7 bases that match TRBD2. CDR1 is LGHDT and CDR2 is YNNKEL in the germline V gene (reference sequence). The CDR3 has 16 residues. V trimming: 4 bases; J trimming: 3 bases; junction bases outside the gene matches: 12. Here the CDR3 reads CASSLGVGGSGYEQYF. In nucleotides, the CDR3 is TGTGCCAGCAGCCTAGGGGTAGGCGGGAGCGGCTACGAGCAGTACTTC.